Included here is one TCR beta chain sequence, with context. Its target is unknown. This entry belongs to a study of blood T cells in healthy people across ages. The total RNA that was extracted per sample amounted to at least 5.5 micrograms. Through a sample-barcoded 5' primer and a J-beta primer mix, a second PCR was run for roughly 6 to 11 cycles. MiXCR, run by TCRdb on the 5' RACE reads, gives a single entry per CDR3 protein. Here the sample spans about 640,000 distinct CDR3 sequences, approximately 59% being singletons. This CDR3 is 13 amino acids long. J was trimmed by 4 bases and V by 5 bases; bases with no gene match: 4. Germline-derived CDR1 and CDR2 are SGHAT and FQNNGV. Study-wide results and caveats: Strong correlation existed between TCR beta diversity and naive T cell percentage.

Material: blood. This clonotype was sampled from a man aged 55 to 70 in good health. This chain connects TRBV11-2 to TRBJ2-5; 7 positions agree with TRBD1. CDR3 DNA: TGTGCCAGCAGCCCGGGACAGACAGAGACCCAGTACTTC. Amino acids: CASSPGQTETQYF.